This T cell receptor (beta chain) was sequenced for a study of T-cell memory formation after mild COVID-19. Turning to the study itself: Largely, the TCR clusters proved donor specific.

With 4 bases clipped from V and 0 bases from J, the junction kept 9 bases outside the gene matches. CDR1 SGHDT and CDR2 YYEEEE come from the germline V gene. The CDR3 runs to 18 residues. For this clonotype: The antigen is unknown.

Overall study results and limits: Clones contracting over day 15 to 85 were CD4/CD8 balanced, with later expanders leaning CD4+. Mainly CM and EM harbored the contracting CD4+ clones; mainly EMRA harbored the CD8+ ones.

One entry per CDR3 protein, called by TCRdb with MiXCR from the 5' RACE reads. Of over 450,000 distinct CDR3 sequences listed, roughly 21% are singletons. The sequencing input was PBMCs or a T cell subset sorted from them (not recorded which). The genes are TRBV5-6 and TRBJ2-6; 8 bases line up with TRBD2. The source of this sequence is an adult woman who had mild COVID-19 (a few samples of this study predate the infection). Cell type and time point are not known. The DNA of the CDR3 is TGTGCCAGCAGCGCTACTAGCGGATTGAGCTCTGGGGCCAACGTCCTGACTTTC. This codes for CASSATSGLSSGANVLTF.